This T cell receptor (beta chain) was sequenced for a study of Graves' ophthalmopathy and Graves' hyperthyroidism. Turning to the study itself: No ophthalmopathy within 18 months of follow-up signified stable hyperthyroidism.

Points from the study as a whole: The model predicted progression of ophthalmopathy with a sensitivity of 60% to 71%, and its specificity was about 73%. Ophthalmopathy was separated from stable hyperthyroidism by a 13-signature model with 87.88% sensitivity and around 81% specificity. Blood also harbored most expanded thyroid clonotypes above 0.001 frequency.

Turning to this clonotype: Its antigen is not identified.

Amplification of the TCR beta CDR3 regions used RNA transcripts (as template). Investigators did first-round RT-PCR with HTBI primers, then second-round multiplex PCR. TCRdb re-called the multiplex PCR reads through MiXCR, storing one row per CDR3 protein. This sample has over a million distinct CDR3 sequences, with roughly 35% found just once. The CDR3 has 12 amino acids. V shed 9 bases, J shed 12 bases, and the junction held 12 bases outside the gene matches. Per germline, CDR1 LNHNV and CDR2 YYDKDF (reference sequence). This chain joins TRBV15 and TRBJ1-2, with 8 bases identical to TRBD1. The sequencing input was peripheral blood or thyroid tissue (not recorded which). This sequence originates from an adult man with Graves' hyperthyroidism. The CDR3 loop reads CATNKDRDGNTF. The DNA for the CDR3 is TGTGCCACGAATAAGGACAGGGATGGAAACACCTTC. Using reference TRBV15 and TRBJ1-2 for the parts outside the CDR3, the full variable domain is DAMVIQNPRYQVTQFGKPVTLSCSQTLNHNVMYWYQQKSSQAPKLLFHYYDKDFNNEADTPDNFQSRRPNTSFCFLDIRSPGLGDTAMYLCATNKDRDGNTFGSGTRLTVV.